This T cell receptor (beta chain) emerged from a study of early stage breast cancer tumors. Often about 90-330 mg of normal breast tissue was needed for DNA. CDR1 and CDR2 from the germline V gene are SNHLY and FYNNEI. This CDR3 spans 19 amino acids. V was trimmed by 4 bases and J by 0 bases, leaving 22 bases between them. Sequencing was performed with immunoSEQ multiplex PCR; in TCRdb, only in-frame clones are kept and a portion is missing. The table has about 10,000 clones, 60% to 85% seen once; the top ten hold 7% to 9%. Study-wide findings and caveats: Tumors had approximately 2.5-fold higher T cell density than normal breast. Tumor and normal breast were distinguished via blood comparison in 14 of 16 patients.

A remark on this clone: Antigen: not known.

V and J are TRBV2 and TRBJ2-4; TRBD2 is a possible D gene (6 bases). The sample comprised normal breast tissue next to the tumor. The TCR was taken from a person aged 40 to 49 with breast cancer. CDR3 sequence: CASSAGLGGIGRAKNIQYF. The CDR3 DNA follows: TGTGCCAGCAGTGCCGGCCTTGGGGGGATTGGGAGAGCCAAAAACATTCAGTACTTC.